One sample yielded the 28 T cell receptor beta chains listed below, sequenced in a study of blood T cell repertoires in COVID-19. The assay was immunoSEQ multiplex PCR, and TCRdb's table has in-frame clones only and misses some. The data contain approximately 210,000 clones, 70% to 90% of them seen just once; the ten biggest clones take up 3.5% to 4.5%. The material sequenced was PBMCs or T cells enriched from blood (not recorded which). The receptors were sampled from a young man with acute COVID-19.

The rearrangement links TRBV19 to TRBJ1-2, with D unclear. V lost 5 bases to trimming and J lost 0 bases, with 7 bases between them. Germline V gene lookup returns CDR1 LNHDA and CDR2 SQIVND (reference sequence). This CDR3 contains 13 residues. The CDR3 is CASSQAANYGYTF. The DNA for the CDR3 is TGTGCCAGTAGTCAGGCCGCTAACTATGGCTACACCTTC.

V gene TRBV6-5 combines with J gene TRBJ1-6; TRBD1 agrees at 9 bases. With 6 bases clipped from V and 9 bases from J, the junction kept 6 bases outside the gene matches. The CDR3 has 14 amino acids. Germline V gene lookup returns CDR1 MNHEY and CDR2 SVGAGI. CDR3 region: CASRGQGATSPLHF. CDR3 coding DNA: TGTGCCAGCAGGGGACAGGGAGCTACTTCACCCCTCCACTTT.

The genes are TRBV18 and TRBJ1-2; no clear D gene. Germline V lookup: CDR1 KGHSH, CDR2 LQKENI. This CDR3 region has 14 residues. V shed 6 bases and J shed 5 bases, with 16 bases lying between them. The DNA of the CDR3 is TGTGCCAGCTCCCCTGGCGGCAGCGATTATGGCTACACCTTC. This sequence encodes CASSPGGSDYGYTF.

The V call is TRBV7-2, the J call TRBJ1-4; D is unresolved. The CDR3 covers 16 residues. From germline, CDR1 is SGHTA and CDR2 FQGNSA. V lost 0 bases, J lost 5 bases, and 13 bases lay in between. The CDR3 DNA reads TGTGCCAGCAGCTTAGCGCCCCCGGGTCCCAATGAAAAACTGTTTTTT. Its protein product is CASSLAPPGPNEKLFF.

The chain employs TRBV5-6 and TRBJ1-2; 7 positions agree with TRBD1. The CDR3 sequence is 14 residues long. Unmatched junction bases numbered 9, after V lost 6 bases and J lost 4 bases. The V gene's germline CDR1 is SGHDT and CDR2 YYEEEE. The CDR3 loop is CASKTQGVTYGYTF. In nucleotides, the CDR3 is TGTGCCAGCAAGACCCAGGGGGTCACCTATGGCTACACCTTC.

This rearrangement joins TRBV2 to TRBJ1-4, with 7 nucleotides matching TRBD1. CDR1 is SNHLY, CDR2 FYNNEI, per germline. Germline trimming cut 4 bases from V and 8 bases from J; bases unmatched to any gene: 7. There are 14 residues in the CDR3. In nucleotides, the CDR3 is TGTGCCAGCAGTGTGAGCAGGGGGAACGAAAAACTGTTTTTT. It specifies CASSVSRGNEKLFF. Filled out from reference TRBV2 and TRBJ1-4, the complete variable domain reads EPEVTQTPSHQVTQMGQEVILRCVPISNHLYFYWYRQILGQKVEFLVSFYNNEISEKSEIFDDQFSVERPDGSNFTLKIRSTKLEDSAMYFCASSVSRGNEKLFFGSGTQLSVL.

The CDR3 is CASSLKGARRATNEKLFF. The CDR3 DNA sequence: TGTGCCAGCAGCCTAAAGGGGGCGCGTCGGGCAACTAATGAAAAACTGTTTTTT. The chain couples TRBV5-5 to TRBJ1-4; 7 positions match TRBD1. The CDR3 contains 18 residues. V lost 4 bases to trimming and J lost 0 bases; unmatched junction nucleotides: 12. CDR1 is SGHKS, CDR2 YYEKEE, per germline (reference sequence).

The V and J genes are TRBV30 and TRBJ1-6; D not certain. The ends were cut back, 3 bases at V and 14 bases at J, with 14 bases in the middle. CDR1 is GTSNPN and CDR2 is SVGIG in the germline V gene (reference sequence). The CDR3 loop spans 12 amino acids. CDR3 sequence reads: CAWRGTSSSLHF. The CDR3, as DNA: TGTGCCTGGAGGGGCACGAGTTCGTCCCTCCACTTT.

This clone has just one count. The chain has TRBV30 and TRBJ1-6; the D is unclear. In germline, CDR1 is GTSNPN, CDR2 SVGIG (reference sequence). Trimming removed 5 bases from V and 12 bases from J, with 8 bases in between. The CDR3 is 10 residues long. This chain's CDR3 is CAWGAVPLHF. The CDR3 region has the DNA TGTGCCTGGGGAGCGGTACCCCTCCACTTT.

The V call is TRBV27, the J call TRBJ2-1; 10 bases line up with TRBD2. From germline, CDR1 is MNHEY and CDR2 SMNVEV (reference sequence). This CDR3 spans 16 amino acids. V trimming: 2 bases; J trimming: 6 bases; junction bases outside the gene matches: 7. For the CDR3, the DNA is TGTGCCAGCAGTTTACCCCAGCGGGGGGGCCTCAATGAGCAGTTCTTC. Translation: CASSLPQRGGLNEQFF.

V gene TRBV27 combines with J gene TRBJ1-6, with TRBD1 as a possible D gene (5 bases). Trimming shortened V by 2 bases and J by 4 bases, and 15 bases separated the two germline ends. Per the germline V gene, CDR1 is MNHEY and CDR2 is SMNVEV (reference sequence). This CDR3 spans 17 amino acids. The CDR3 nucleotides read TGTGCCAGCAGTTTAATCCCCAGGGTAGGGTATAATTCACCCCTCCACTTT. Translation gives CASSLIPRVGYNSPLHF.

The CDR3 sequence is CSVDGTGVRVDNEQFF. The CDR3 coding sequence is TGCAGCGTCGACGGGACAGGGGTAAGGGTAGACAATGAGCAGTTCTTC. V usage is TRBV29-1 and J usage is TRBJ2-1, with 10 bases fitting TRBD1. From germline, CDR1 is SQVTM and CDR2 ANQGSEA. J gave up 5 bases and V 6 bases, and 13 bases lay outside the gene matches. This CDR3 has 16 amino acids.

This chain connects TRBV7-9 to TRBJ2-1, with 9 positions matching TRBD1. Per the germline V gene, CDR1 is SEHNR and CDR2 is FQNEAQ (reference sequence). The ends lost 2 bases at V and 4 bases at J; junction bases unmatched: 9. The CDR3 covers 17 residues. CDR3 bases: TGTGCCAGCAGCTTATTCACAGGGGGCGAAAGGTACAATGAGCAGTTCTTC. This sequence encodes CASSLFTGGERYNEQFF.

V is TRBV5-1 and J is TRBJ2-3; D gene ambiguous. V lost 4 bases, J lost 4 bases, and 7 bases lay in between. CDR3 length: 12 residues. Germline V gene lookup returns CDR1 SGHRS and CDR2 YFSETQ. Here the CDR3 DNA reads TGCGCCAGCAGCCCCGAGGCAGATACGCAGTATTTT. Translated, it gives CASSPEADTQYF.

J is TRBJ1-2 and V is TRBV7-2; 8 bases align to TRBD1. V lost 5 bases and J lost 0; bases outside the gene matches: 8. CDR1 SGHTA and CDR2 FQGNSA come from the germline V gene. This CDR3 has 16 residues. The CDR3 coding sequence is TGTGCCAGCAGCCCAGGGGGCCAGATTCCTAACTATGGCTACACCTTC. Its translation is CASSPGGQIPNYGYTF.

A single count supports this clone. The rearrangement uses TRBV25-1 and TRBJ2-5; TRBD2 aligns across 8 bases. V was pared by 2 bases and J by 7 bases, with 3 bases of the junction left unmatched. This CDR3 has 13 residues. Germline V gene lookup returns CDR1 MGHDK and CDR2 SYGVNS. CDR3 bases: TGTGCCAGCAGTGAAGTAGCGGGGAGGACCCAGTACTTC. This gives the protein CASSEVAGRTQYF.

The chain combines TRBV19 with TRBJ2-7; D is unresolved. This CDR3 has 13 amino acids. Germline V lookup: CDR1 LNHDA, CDR2 SQIVND (reference sequence). V gave up 5 bases and J gave up 1 base, with 9 bases separating them. The CDR3 loop reads CASSLLASYEQYF. CDR3 coding DNA: TGTGCCAGTAGTCTTTTGGCATCCTACGAGCAGTACTTC.

The CDR3 region has the DNA TGTGCCAGCAGCCCGCGGGACAGGGTGGACTATGGCTACACCTTC. Its translation is CASSPRDRVDYGYTF. V is TRBV9 and J is TRBJ1-2; 9 bases fit TRBD1. Losses at the gene ends were 4 bases for V and 3 bases for J; bases not matched to a gene: 7. CDR1 is SGDLS and CDR2 is YYNGEE in the germline V gene. This CDR3 is 15 amino acids long.

The chain employs TRBV5-1 and TRBJ2-6, with D tentatively TRBD1 (5 bases). The length of the CDR3 is 18 residues. V was trimmed by 0 bases and J by 0 bases, leaving 13 bases between them. The germline V gene encodes CDR1 SGHRS and CDR2 YFSETQ. CDR3 in amino acids: CASSLAGKTTSGANVLTF. The CDR3 DNA reads as TGCGCCAGCAGCTTGGCAGGGAAAACTACCTCTGGGGCCAACGTCCTGACTTTC.

With respect to this clone: Other nucleotide sequences from this sample produce the same CDR3. This chain links TRBV7-9 with TRBJ2-7; TRBD2 matches 11 bases. Germline V gene sequence: CDR1 SEHNR, CDR2 FQNEAQ (reference sequence). The CDR3 is 15 residues long. Trimming took 8 bases from V and 3 from J; bases not matched to a gene: 9. The CDR3 nucleotides read TGTGCCAGCTCGGGGACTAGCGGTGCCAGCTACGAGCAGTACTTC. It is translated as CASSGTSGASYEQYF.

The chain uses TRBV5-1 and TRBJ2-1, with a weak D call TRBD1 (6 bases). Trimming pared 4 bases from V and 7 bases from J, leaving 15 bases between. In germline, CDR1 is SGHRS, CDR2 YFSETQ. The CDR3 is 14 residues long. The CDR3 bases are TGCGCCAGCAGCCGGGCCAAGGGGGATAATGAGCAGTTCTTC. It codes for CASSRAKGDNEQFF.

The J gene is TRBJ1-6, the V gene TRBV3-1 (or the pseudogene TRBV3-2); D is uncertain. V was cut by 2 bases and J by 7 bases, with 6 bases left in between. The CDR3 runs 13 residues. Looked up from germline, CDR1 is LGHDT and CDR2 is YNNKEL (reference sequence). The CDR3 nucleotides are TGTGCCAGCAGCCAAAGCGCCAATTCACCCCTCCACTTT. Encoded protein: CASSQSANSPLHF.

V gene TRBV28 combines with J gene TRBJ2-2; no firm D call. The germline V and J ends were trimmed by 6 bases and 8 bases, with 10 bases remaining between them. This CDR3 is 12 amino acids long. CDR1 is MDHEN, CDR2 SYDVKM, per germline. The CDR3 DNA is TGTGCCAGCAGCCCTTTTATGGGGGAGCTGTTTTTT. Amino acid sequence: CASSPFMGELFF.

This rearrangement joins TRBV19 to TRBJ1-1; tentative D call: TRBD1 (5 bases). V lost 5 bases and J lost 1, with 11 bases in between. Germline V gene sequence: CDR1 LNHDA, CDR2 SQIVND (reference sequence). This CDR3 has 14 amino acids. CDR3 region: CASSVVGGNTEAFF. For the CDR3, the DNA is TGTGCCAGTAGTGTCGTGGGGGGGAACACTGAAGCTTTCTTT.

This clone was detected many times. Different DNA sequences within this sample yield the same CDR3. This sequence joins TRBV5-5 and TRBJ2-2; 13 bases map to TRBD2. V shed 4 bases, J shed 5 bases, and the junction held 5 bases outside the gene matches. The CDR3 runs to 16 residues. Germline CDR1 reads SGHKS; CDR2 reads YYEKEE (reference sequence). The CDR3 DNA reads as TGTGCCAGCAGCACTAGCGGGGGGGCAGGAACCGGGGAGCTGTTTTTT. Its translation is CASSTSGGAGTGELFF.

This clone has a single count. The rearrangement uses TRBV5-1 and TRBJ2-7, with a tentative D call TRBD1 (6 bases). The V gene's germline CDR1 is SGHRS and CDR2 YFSETQ. V was shortened by 3 bases and J by 1 base, with 14 bases between the two germline ends. CDR3 length: 15 residues. The CDR3 nucleotides are TGCGCCAGCAGCTCCACCGGGACATATTCCTACGAGCAGTACTTC. Protein: CASSSTGTYSYEQYF.

The chain combines TRBV3-1 (or the pseudogene TRBV3-2) with TRBJ2-5, with a possible D match to TRBD2 (5 bases). Deletions cut 2 bases from V and 0 bases from J, with 13 bases between. The CDR3 is 16 residues long. Per germline, CDR1 LGHDT and CDR2 YNNKEL (reference sequence). CDR3 DNA: TGTGCCAGCAGCCAAAAATTCGGACTGAACCAAGAGACCCAGTACTTC. Protein product: CASSQKFGLNQETQYF.

This clone was observed a single time. The chain recombines TRBV28 with TRBJ2-3; TRBD1 agrees at 8 bases. CDR1 and CDR2 (germline): MDHEN, SYDVKM. Unmatched junction bases numbered 7, after V lost 8 bases and J lost 0 bases. This CDR3 is built from 15 residues. The CDR3 protein is CASLGQGPSTDTQYF. The CDR3 nucleotides read TGTGCCAGCCTCGGACAGGGACCTAGCACAGATACGCAGTATTTT.